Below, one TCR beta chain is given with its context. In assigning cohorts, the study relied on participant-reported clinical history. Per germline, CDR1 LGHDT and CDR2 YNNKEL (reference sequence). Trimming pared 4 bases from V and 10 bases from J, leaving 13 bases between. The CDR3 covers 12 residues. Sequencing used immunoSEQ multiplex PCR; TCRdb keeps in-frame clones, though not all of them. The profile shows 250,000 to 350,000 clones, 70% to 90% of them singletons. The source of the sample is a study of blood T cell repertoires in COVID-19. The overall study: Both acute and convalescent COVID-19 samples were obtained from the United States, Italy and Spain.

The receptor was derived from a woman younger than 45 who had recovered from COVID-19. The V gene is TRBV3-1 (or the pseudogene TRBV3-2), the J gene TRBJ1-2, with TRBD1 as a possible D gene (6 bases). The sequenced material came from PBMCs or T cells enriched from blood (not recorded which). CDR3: CASSLTDRFYTF. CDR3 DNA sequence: TGTGCCAGCAGCCTAACGGACAGATTCTACACCTTC.